These T cell receptor beta chains were read from a single sample in a study of T cell clones after liver transplantation. Generated by immunoSEQ multiplex PCR, the TCRdb table keeps only in-frame clones and is missing some. The data contain nearly 55,000 clones, 84% of them singletons. This material consisted of CD4+ T cells from blood, taken before liver transplant. The receptor source for this set is a human donor who received a liver transplant. The CDR3 runs from the conserved cysteine through the conserved F or W. A D gene is named only where the DNA matches it firmly. For some rows the clone size is stated as once, few or many, or as a class when expanded; others skip it.

V gene: TRBV5-1
clone size: .
J gene: TRBJ2-7
D gene: TRBD2
CDR3 protein: CASSLEPSGRGYEQYF
CDR3 DNA: TGCGCCAGCAGCTTGGAGCCTAGCGGGAGAGGTTACGAGCAGTACTTC

V gene: TRBV18
clone size: few
J gene: TRBJ1-1
D gene: .
CDR3 protein: CASSPSNGNTEAFF
CDR3 DNA: TGTGCCAGCTCACCGTCGAATGGGAACACTGAAGCTTTCTTT

V gene: TRBV11-2
clone size: .
J gene: TRBJ2-1
D gene: .
CDR3 protein: CASSLGSYNEQFF
CDR3 DNA: TGTGCCAGCAGCTTAGGGTCGTACAATGAGCAGTTCTTC

V gene: TRBV19
clone size: .
J gene: TRBJ2-7
D gene: .
CDR3 protein: CASSVRGGIYEQYF
CDR3 DNA: TGTGCCAGTAGCGTACGAGGGGGAATCTACGAGCAGTACTTC

V gene: TRBV5-5
clone size: once
J gene: TRBJ2-7
D gene: TRBD1
CDR3 protein: CASSLTDRAYEQYF
CDR3 DNA: TGTGCCAGCAGCCTAACGGACAGGGCCTACGAGCAGTACTTC

V gene: TRBV7-3
clone size: .
J gene: TRBJ1-2
D gene: .
CDR3 protein: CASSSRAGDGYTF
CDR3 DNA: TGTGCCAGCAGCTCACGAGCGGGGGATGGCTACACCTTC

V gene: TRBV27
clone size: .
J gene: TRBJ1-4
D gene: .
CDR3 protein: CASCRAPNEKLFF
CDR3 DNA: TGTGCCAGCTGTAGGGCCCCTAATGAAAAACTGTTTTTT

V gene: TRBV15
clone size: .
J gene: TRBJ2-7
D gene: .
CDR3 protein: CATSLRADYEQYF
CDR3 DNA: TGTGCCACCAGCTTGAGGGCGGACTACGAGCAGTACTTC

V gene: TRBV28
clone size: .
J gene: TRBJ2-7
D gene: .
CDR3 protein: CASSSMPGAYEQYF
CDR3 DNA: TGTGCCAGCAGTTCAATGCCAGGGGCCTACGAGCAGTACTTC

V gene: TRBV7-2
clone size: .
J gene: TRBJ1-2
D gene: .
CDR3 protein: CASSSGRRSSGANYGYTF
CDR3 DNA: TGTGCCAGCAGCTCTGGACGGAGATCAAGTGGAGCTAACTATGGCTACACCTTC

V gene: TRBV19
clone size: once
J gene: TRBJ1-1
D gene: .
CDR3 protein: CASSRGLLNTEAFF
CDR3 DNA: TGTGCCAGTAGTAGGGGCCTTCTGAACACTGAAGCTTTCTTT

V gene: TRBV5-1
clone size: .
J gene: TRBJ2-3
D gene: TRBD2
CDR3 protein: CASSPGGNTDTQYF
CDR3 DNA: TGCGCCAGCAGCCCCGGGGGGAACACAGATACGCAGTATTTT

V gene: TRBV27
clone size: once
J gene: TRBJ2-3
D gene: TRBD2
CDR3 protein: CASSLSGSTVSEYF
CDR3 DNA: TGTGCCAGCAGTTTGAGCGGGAGCACCGTCTCCGAGTATTTT

V gene: TRBV18
clone size: .
J gene: TRBJ2-7
D gene: .
CDR3 protein: CASSDRYEQYF
CDR3 DNA: TGTGCCAGCTCAGACAGGTACGAGCAGTACTTC

V gene: TRBV5-1
clone size: .
J gene: TRBJ2-7
D gene: TRBD1
CDR3 protein: CASRQQTGGADEQYF
CDR3 DNA: TGCGCCAGCAGACAACAGACAGGGGGCGCGGACGAGCAGTACTTC

V gene: TRBV6-1
clone size: once
J gene: TRBJ2-1
D gene: .
CDR3 protein: CASSGPGNEQFF
CDR3 DNA: TGTGCCAGCAGTGGCCCGGGGAATGAGCAGTTCTTC

V gene: TRBV19
clone size: once
J gene: TRBJ1-5
D gene: .
CDR3 protein: CASSTTPQPQHF
CDR3 DNA: TGTGCCAGTAGTACTACCCCGCAGCCCCAGCATTTT

V gene: TRBV9
clone size: .
J gene: TRBJ2-3
D gene: .
CDR3 protein: CASSVGWSGTDTQYF
CDR3 DNA: TGTGCCAGCAGCGTAGGGTGGTCTGGAACAGATACGCAGTATTTT

V gene: TRBV19
clone size: .
J gene: TRBJ2-5
D gene: TRBD1
CDR3 protein: CASNDRVQETQYF
CDR3 DNA: TGTGCCAGTAACGACAGGGTCCAAGAGACCCAGTACTTC

V gene: TRBV5-8
clone size: few
J gene: TRBJ2-2
D gene: .
CDR3 protein: CASSLPREGASTGELFF
CDR3 DNA: TGTGCCAGCAGCCTCCCTCGGGAGGGGGCAAGCACCGGGGAGCTGTTTTTT

V gene: TRBV7-2
clone size: .
J gene: TRBJ2-5
D gene: .
CDR3 protein: CASSLPSEGTQYF
CDR3 DNA: TGTGCCAGCAGCTTACCGTCCGAAGGGACCCAGTACTTC

V gene: TRBV2
clone size: .
J gene: TRBJ2-7
D gene: .
CDR3 protein: CASRGQGIYEQYF
CDR3 DNA: TGTGCCAGCAGGGGGCAGGGCATCTACGAGCAGTACTTC

V gene: TRBV10-3
clone size: .
J gene: TRBJ2-6
D gene: TRBD1
CDR3 protein: CAIRATGSSGANVLTF
CDR3 DNA: TGTGCCATCAGGGCGACAGGGAGCTCTGGGGCCAACGTCCTGACTTTC

V gene: TRBV7-9
clone size: .
J gene: TRBJ1-6
D gene: .
CDR3 protein: CASSLEPASPLHF
CDR3 DNA: TGTGCCAGCAGCTTAGAGCCGGCTTCACCCCTCCACTTT

V gene: TRBV28
clone size: .
J gene: TRBJ2-1
D gene: TRBD1
CDR3 protein: CASSYPSGQGRGEQFF
CDR3 DNA: TGTGCCAGCAGTTACCCATCCGGACAGGGGCGGGGTGAGCAGTTCTTC

V gene: TRBV7-7
clone size: .
J gene: TRBJ2-1
D gene: .
CDR3 protein: CASSLSGSSYNEQFF
CDR3 DNA: TGTGCTAGCAGCTTAAGCGGGTCCTCCTACAATGAGCAGTTCTTC

V gene: TRBV2
clone size: .
J gene: TRBJ2-4
D gene: TRBD2
CDR3 protein: CASSEALAGVAKNIQYF
CDR3 DNA: TGTGCCAGCAGTGAAGCGCTAGCGGGGGTAGCCAAAAACATTCAGTACTTC

V gene: TRBV5-1
clone size: .
J gene: TRBJ2-3
D gene: TRBD2
CDR3 protein: CASSAVAGEEDTQYF
CDR3 DNA: TGCGCCAGCAGTGCGGTAGCGGGGGAAGAAGATACGCAGTATTTT

V gene: TRBV7-8
clone size: .
J gene: TRBJ2-5
D gene: .
CDR3 protein: CASSPGGGETQYF
CDR3 DNA: TGTGCCAGCAGCCCTGGCGGCGGGGAGACCCAGTACTTC

V gene: TRBV7-2
clone size: .
J gene: TRBJ2-7
D gene: TRBD1
CDR3 protein: CASSIQGTEQYF
CDR3 DNA: TGTGCCAGCAGCATACAGGGGACCGAGCAGTACTTC

V gene: TRBV18
clone size: .
J gene: TRBJ1-2
D gene: .
CDR3 protein: CASSPSPGGRQTTFF
CDR3 DNA: TGTGCCAGCTCACCTTCCCCAGGCGGCCGACAAACAACCTTCTTC

V gene: TRBV25-1
clone size: .
J gene: TRBJ2-1
D gene: .
CDR3 protein: CASSIGTSSYNEQFF
CDR3 DNA: TGTGCCAGCTCAATCGGGACCAGCTCCTACAATGAGCAGTTCTTC

V gene: TRBV5-1
clone size: .
J gene: TRBJ1-1
D gene: .
CDR3 protein: CASSPSVEATEAFF
CDR3 DNA: TGCGCCAGCAGCCCCTCGGTTGAGGCTACTGAAGCTTTCTTT

V gene: TRBV6-5
clone size: .
J gene: TRBJ2-7
D gene: .
CDR3 protein: CASSYSTQSSYEQYF
CDR3 DNA: TGTGCCAGCAGTTACTCAACACAGAGCTCCTACGAGCAGTACTTC

V gene: TRBV15
clone size: .
J gene: TRBJ2-3
D gene: .
CDR3 protein: CATSRETPGTRGMDTQYF
CDR3 DNA: TGTGCCACCAGCAGAGAAACCCCCGGGACCAGAGGTATGGATACGCAGTATTTT

V gene: TRBV2
clone size: .
J gene: TRBJ1-1
D gene: .
CDR3 protein: CASSGAGTRTEAFF
CDR3 DNA: TGTGCCAGCAGTGGGGCGGGAACCAGGACTGAAGCTTTCTTT

V gene: TRBV13
clone size: .
J gene: TRBJ2-3
D gene: TRBD2
CDR3 protein: CASSFRTSGPDTQYF
CDR3 DNA: TGTGCCAGCAGCTTCAGGACTAGCGGACCAGATACGCAGTATTTT

V gene: TRBV7-3
clone size: .
J gene: TRBJ2-3
D gene: .
CDR3 protein: CASSLGGALTDTQYF
CDR3 DNA: TGTGCCAGCAGCTTGGGCGGTGCCCTCACAGATACGCAGTATTTT

V gene: TRBV29-1
clone size: .
J gene: TRBJ2-7
D gene: .
CDR3 protein: CSVRGTAWEQYF
CDR3 DNA: TGCAGCGTTCGTGGGACCGCTTGGGAGCAGTACTTC

V gene: TRBV28
clone size: .
J gene: TRBJ2-7
D gene: TRBD2
CDR3 protein: CASSSGTYEQYF
CDR3 DNA: TGTGCCAGCTCTAGCGGGACCTACGAGCAGTACTTC

V gene: TRBV7-6
clone size: .
J gene: TRBJ2-3
D gene: .
CDR3 protein: CASSLDWSTDTQYF
CDR3 DNA: TGTGCCAGCAGTCTAGATTGGAGCACAGATACGCAGTATTTT

V gene: TRBV10-1
clone size: .
J gene: TRBJ1-1
D gene: .
CDR3 protein: CASPTGFTEAFF
CDR3 DNA: TGCGCCAGCCCCACAGGGTTCACTGAAGCTTTCTTT

V gene: TRBV27
clone size: once
J gene: TRBJ2-2
D gene: .
CDR3 protein: CASSLSGAGSNTGELFF
CDR3 DNA: TGTGCCAGCAGTTTATCAGGCGCGGGATCGAACACCGGGGAGCTGTTTTTT

V gene: TRBV10-3
clone size: .
J gene: TRBJ1-4
D gene: .
CDR3 protein: CAISEGRGDEKLFF
CDR3 DNA: TGTGCCATCAGTGAGGGGCGAGGGGACGAAAAACTGTTTTTT

V gene: TRBV4-3
clone size: .
J gene: TRBJ2-2
D gene: .
CDR3 protein: CASSHGGPGGELFF
CDR3 DNA: TGCGCCAGCAGCCATGGCGGACCCGGGGGGGAGCTGTTTTTT

V gene: TRBV19
clone size: .
J gene: TRBJ2-7
D gene: .
CDR3 protein: CASSIDRRPSLIAHEQYF
CDR3 DNA: TGTGCCAGTAGTATAGATCGGCGCCCTTCGCTCATCGCCCACGAGCAGTACTTC

V gene: TRBV2
clone size: .
J gene: TRBJ2-1
D gene: TRBD2
CDR3 protein: CASSVLAGSSEQFF
CDR3 DNA: TGTGCCAGCAGTGTCCTAGCGGGATCGAGTGAGCAGTTCTTC

V gene: TRBV7-9
clone size: .
J gene: TRBJ2-7
D gene: .
CDR3 protein: CASSLVSLPYEQYF
CDR3 DNA: TGTGCCAGCAGCTTAGTCAGCCTACCCTACGAGCAGTACTTC

V gene: TRBV6-4
clone size: .
J gene: TRBJ1-5
D gene: .
CDR3 protein: CASTPGGNQPQHF
CDR3 DNA: TGTGCCAGCACTCCAGGGGGCAATCAGCCCCAGCATTTT

V gene: TRBV7-9
clone size: .
J gene: TRBJ2-7
D gene: .
CDR3 protein: CASSQYRGGGNEQYF
CDR3 DNA: TGTGCCAGCAGCCAATACAGGGGAGGAGGGAACGAGCAGTACTTC

V gene: TRBV5-1
clone size: .
J gene: TRBJ2-5
D gene: TRBD2
CDR3 protein: CASSSRTSGAGETQYF
CDR3 DNA: TGCGCCAGCAGCAGCAGGACTAGCGGGGCCGGGGAGACCCAGTACTTC

V gene: TRBV2
clone size: .
J gene: TRBJ2-3
D gene: .
CDR3 protein: CASRGQDTQYF
CDR3 DNA: TGTGCCAGCAGGGGTCAAGATACGCAGTATTTT

V gene: TRBV11-3
clone size: few
J gene: TRBJ2-3
D gene: .
CDR3 protein: CASSLERGEGTDTQYF
CDR3 DNA: TGTGCCAGCAGCTTAGAAAGGGGAGAGGGCACAGATACGCAGTATTTT

V gene: TRBV27
clone size: .
J gene: TRBJ1-5
D gene: TRBD1
CDR3 protein: CASSHRQGPSNQPQHF
CDR3 DNA: TGTGCCAGCAGTCACCGACAGGGACCTAGCAATCAGCCCCAGCATTTT

V gene: TRBV2
clone size: few
J gene: TRBJ2-7
D gene: .
CDR3 protein: CAIILGTGYGEQYF
CDR3 DNA: TGTGCCATTATCCTCGGCACAGGGTACGGCGAGCAGTACTTC